The rows below give T cell receptor beta chains drawn from one sample of a study of human T cells and chemical hapten exposure. MiXCR, applied by TCRdb to the RACE reads, yields one record per CDR3 protein. The profile shows under 85,000 distinct CDR3 sequences, 10% of them singletons. This specimen was whole blood, taken in connection with sensitization to the hapten diphenylcyclopropenone (DPC). These receptors came from a woman aged 50 to 60 with alopecia areata. Some clones in this sample may be carry-over from other donors' samples. CDR3s include the opening cysteine and the closing phenylalanine or tryptophan. A D gene is named only where the DNA matches it firmly. A row's size may be missing; if present it is once, few, many or a size class.

. | TRBJ2-7 | . | TRBV6-2/TRBV6-3 | CASRSGSRTYEQYF | TGTGCCAGCAGAAGTGGGAGCAGGACCTACGAGCAGTACTTC
. | TRBJ2-3 | few | TRBV24-1 | CATKEAQGAQYF | TGTGCCACCAAGGAGGCACAAGGAGCGCAGTATTTT
. | TRBJ2-7 | . | TRBV6-5 | CASSNFQSYEQYF | TGTGCCAGCAGCAACTTCCAATCCTACGAGCAGTACTTC
. | TRBJ2-7 | many | TRBV7-9 | CASRTDYEQYF | TGTGCCAGTAGGACGGACTACGAGCAGTACTTC
. | TRBJ1-1 | . | TRBV25-1 | CASSERTGLNTEAFF | TGTGCCAGCAGTGAAAGAACAGGGCTGAACACTGAAGCTTTCTTT
TRBD2 | TRBJ2-5 | . | TRBV10-2 | CASNEWTSGSWDKTQYF | TGCGCCAGCAATGAGTGGACTAGCGGGAGTTGGGATAAGACCCAGTACTTC
. | TRBJ2-1 | . | TRBV2 | CARSTGYEQFF | TGTGCCAGGTCCACAGGTTATGAGCAGTTCTTC
TRBD1 | TRBJ1-2 | . | TRBV7-9 | CASSSAGTGTFRNYGYTF | TGTGCCAGCAGCTCAGCCGGGACAGGGACTTTCAGAAACTATGGCTACACCTTC
TRBD2 | TRBJ2-7 | few | TRBV28 | CATQRGTEQYF | TGTGCCACCCAGCGGGGAACCGAGCAGTACTTC
TRBD2 | TRBJ2-1 | . | TRBV18 | CASSPQLTTSAKYNEQFF | TGTGCCAGCTCCCCCCAGCTCACTACTAGCGCCAAATACAATGAGCAGTTCTTC
. | TRBJ1-1 | few | TRBV7-3 | CASSPGGPTAFF | TGTGCCAGCAGCCCCGGGGGGCCAACAGCTTTCTTT
. | TRBJ2-7 | few | TRBV7-6 | CASSPGVTVSYEQYF | TGTGCCAGCAGCCCAGGGGTAACGGTCTCCTACGAGCAGTACTTC
. | TRBJ2-4 | few | TRBV7-9 | CASSLLRDPKNIQYF | TGTGCCAGCAGCCTCCTCCGGGACCCAAAAAACATTCAGTACTTC
TRBD1 | TRBJ1-2 | . | TRBV5-1 | CASGLDREESYTF | TGCGCCAGCGGGCTGGACAGGGAGGAAAGCTACACCTTC
TRBD1 | TRBJ1-5 | many | TRBV20-1 | CSALSDRDNQPQHF | TGCAGTGCGCTGTCGGACAGGGACAATCAGCCCCAGCATTTT
. | TRBJ2-4 | few | TRBV25-1 | CASSPGERVAKNIQYF | TGTGCCAGCAGTCCAGGGGAAAGGGTAGCCAAAAACATTCAGTACTTC
. | TRBJ2-3 | few | TRBV7-2 | CASSFGRTPPTDTQYF | TGTGCCAGCAGCTTCGGCAGGACCCCCCCCACAGATACGCAGTATTTT
. | TRBJ2-2 | . | TRBV29-1 | CSVERVKNTGELFF | TGCAGCGTTGAACGCGTTAAGAACACCGGGGAGCTGTTTTTT
TRBD2 | TRBJ2-3 | few | TRBV4-2 | CASSLLTSGSTDTQYF | TGTGCCAGCAGTCTACTTACTAGCGGTAGCACAGATACGCAGTATTTT
. | TRBJ2-1 | . | TRBV5-1 | CASSSSSRHPYNEQFF | TGCGCCAGCAGCTCATCTAGCCGACACCCCTACAATGAGCAGTTCTTC
TRBD1 | TRBJ2-7 | few | TRBV12-3/TRBV12-4 | CASSDRGQGYEQYF | TGTGCCAGCAGTGACCGAGGACAGGGGTACGAGCAGTACTTC
TRBD2 | TRBJ2-7 | few | TRBV5-1 | CASSPGTTTKQYF | TGCGCCAGCAGCCCCGGGACTACCACCAAGCAGTACTTC
TRBD1 | TRBJ1-5 | . | TRBV2 | CASREGGTGWQPQHF | TGTGCCAGCAGGGAAGGGGGCACAGGTTGGCAGCCCCAGCATTTT
TRBD2 | TRBJ2-7 | few | TRBV11-1 | CASSFLAGAYEQYF | TGTGCCAGCAGCTTCCTAGCGGGAGCCTACGAGCAGTACTTC
. | TRBJ2-7 | few | TRBV11-3 | CASSLGATGFEQYF | TGTGCCAGCAGCTTAGGAGCAACGGGGTTCGAGCAGTACTTC
TRBD2 | TRBJ2-3 | . | TRBV3-1 | CASSQAGSGRTDTQYF | TGTGCCAGCAGCCAAGCTGGCAGCGGGAGAACAGATACGCAGTATTTT
TRBD2 | TRBJ2-3 | many | TRBV2 | CASRASGFGTDTQYF | TGTGCCAGCAGGGCTAGCGGGTTCGGCACAGATACGCAGTATTTT
. | TRBJ2-1 | many | TRBV11-2 | CASSLVWSHNEQFF | TGTGCCAGCAGCTTAGTATGGTCCCACAATGAGCAGTTCTTC
. | TRBJ1-6 | . | TRBV11-3 | CASSSSPNSPLHF | TGTGCCAGCAGCTCCTCGCCGAATTCACCCCTCCACTTT
TRBD1 | TRBJ1-1 | . | TRBV11-3 | CASSSGQAPGTEAFF | TGTGCCAGCAGCTCGGGACAGGCCCCCGGGACTGAAGCTTTCTTT
TRBD2 | TRBJ2-1 | few | TRBV29-1 | CSALAGVDDEQFF | TGCAGCGCTTTAGCGGGAGTGGATGATGAGCAGTTCTTC
. | TRBJ2-5 | . | TRBV5-1 | CASTRDFQETQYF | TGCGCCAGCACACGGGACTTTCAAGAGACCCAGTACTTC
. | TRBJ1-1 | few | TRBV6-2/TRBV6-3 | CASRGQMNTEAFF | TGTGCCAGCAGGGGACAAATGAACACTGAAGCTTTCTTT
TRBD1 | TRBJ2-7 | . | TRBV12-3/TRBV12-4 | CASSRGTGGYEQYF | TGTGCCAGCAGCCGCGGGACAGGGGGTTACGAGCAGTACTTC
TRBD2 | TRBJ2-3 | few | TRBV19 | CASSISGSTDTQYF | TGTGCCAGTAGTATTAGCGGGAGCACAGATACGCAGTATTTT
. | TRBJ2-7 | few | TRBV6-2/TRBV6-3 | CASSPGTVFEQYF | TGTGCCAGCAGTCCCGGGACGGTTTTCGAGCAGTACTTC
TRBD1 | TRBJ1-1 | many | TRBV20-1 | CSAREHRGEGTEAFF | TGCAGTGCTAGAGAACACAGGGGAGAGGGCACTGAAGCTTTCTTT
TRBD1 | TRBJ1-4 | few | TRBV29-1 | CSVTGTGIEKLFF | TGCAGCGTCACCGGGACAGGGATTGAAAAACTGTTTTTT
. | TRBJ1-5 | many | TRBV24-1 | CATSAWDTNQPQHF | TGTGCCACCAGTGCCTGGGACACCAATCAGCCCCAGCATTTT
TRBD2 | TRBJ2-6 | many | TRBV2 | CASSLAGVSGANVLTF | TGTGCCAGCAGTCTAGCGGGCGTCTCTGGGGCCAACGTCCTGACTTTC
. | TRBJ2-6 | many | TRBV29-1 | CSVVISNVLTF | TGCAGCGTTGTAATATCCAACGTCCTGACTTTC
. | TRBJ2-3 | . | TRBV29-1 | CSASSTDTQYF | TGCAGCGCCTCTAGCACAGATACGCAGTATTTT
. | TRBJ2-3 | few | TRBV7-2 | CASSLRQADTQYF | TGTGCCAGCAGTCTTAGACAGGCCGATACGCAGTATTTT
. | TRBJ2-3 | few | TRBV6-1 | CASSSRERADTQYF | TGTGCCAGCAGTAGCAGGGAGAGGGCAGATACGCAGTATTTT
. | TRBJ2-7 | few | TRBV20-1 | CSARDGGRRDFYEQYF | TGCAGTGCTAGAGATGGAGGGCGGAGGGACTTCTACGAGCAGTACTTC
TRBD1 | TRBJ2-1 | . | TRBV6-2/TRBV6-3 | CASSGQGARYNEQFF | TGTGCCAGCAGTGGACAGGGGGCGCGATACAATGAGCAGTTCTTC
TRBD1 | TRBJ1-1 | many | TRBV11-3 | CASSLRGQGRTEAFF | TGTGCCAGCAGCTTGAGAGGACAGGGGAGGACTGAAGCTTTCTTT
. | TRBJ1-1 | few | TRBV28 | CASMGLPSTEAFF | TGTGCCAGCATGGGGCTCCCGAGCACTGAAGCTTTCTTT